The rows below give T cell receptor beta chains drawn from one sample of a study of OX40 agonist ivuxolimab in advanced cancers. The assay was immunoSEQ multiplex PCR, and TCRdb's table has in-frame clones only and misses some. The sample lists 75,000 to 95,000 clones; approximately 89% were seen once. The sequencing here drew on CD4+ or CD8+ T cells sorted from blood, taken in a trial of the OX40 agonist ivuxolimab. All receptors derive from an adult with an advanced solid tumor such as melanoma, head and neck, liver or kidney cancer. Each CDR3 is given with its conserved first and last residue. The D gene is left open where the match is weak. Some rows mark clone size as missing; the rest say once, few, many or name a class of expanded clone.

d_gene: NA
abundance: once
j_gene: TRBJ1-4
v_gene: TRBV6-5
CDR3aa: CASSSTGATNEKLFF
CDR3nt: TGTGCCAGCAGTTCTACAGGTGCAACTAATGAAAAACTGTTTTTT

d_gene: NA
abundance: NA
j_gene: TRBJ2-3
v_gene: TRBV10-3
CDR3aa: CAISENTDTQYF
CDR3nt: TGTGCCATCAGCGAGAATACAGATACGCAGTATTTT

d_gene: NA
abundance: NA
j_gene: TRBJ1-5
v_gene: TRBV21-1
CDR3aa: CASSKKDRNSNQPQHF
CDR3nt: TGTGCCAGCAGCAAAAAAGATAGGAATAGCAATCAGCCCCAGCATTTT

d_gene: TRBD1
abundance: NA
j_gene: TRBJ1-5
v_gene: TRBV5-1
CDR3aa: CASSPGQPYQPQHF
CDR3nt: TGCGCCAGCAGCCCGGGACAGCCCTATCAGCCCCAGCATTTT

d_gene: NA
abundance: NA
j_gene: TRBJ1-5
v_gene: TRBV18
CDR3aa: CASSPPGGSNQPQHF
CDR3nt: TGTGCCAGCTCACCACCAGGGGGAAGCAATCAGCCCCAGCATTTT

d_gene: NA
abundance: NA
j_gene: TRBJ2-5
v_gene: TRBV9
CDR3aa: CASSVEGGTQYF
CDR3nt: TGTGCCAGCAGCGTAGAGGGCGGGACCCAGTACTTC

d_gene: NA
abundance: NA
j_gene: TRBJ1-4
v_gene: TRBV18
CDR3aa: CASSPQVGQKNEKLFF
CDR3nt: TGTGCCAGCTCACCGCAGGTTGGTCAGAAAAATGAAAAACTGTTTTTT

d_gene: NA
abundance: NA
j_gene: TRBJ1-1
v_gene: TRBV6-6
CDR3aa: CASSTPGKTEAFF
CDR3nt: TGTGCCAGCAGTACCCCGGGGAAGACTGAAGCTTTCTTT

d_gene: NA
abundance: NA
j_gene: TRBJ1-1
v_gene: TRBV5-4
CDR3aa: CASRYQGDYTEAFF
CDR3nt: TGTGCCAGCAGATACCAGGGTGACTACACTGAAGCTTTCTTT

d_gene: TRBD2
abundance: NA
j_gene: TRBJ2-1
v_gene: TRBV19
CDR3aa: CASTLRGASNNEQFF
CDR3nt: TGTGCCAGTACCCTGCGGGGGGCCTCTAACAATGAGCAGTTCTTC

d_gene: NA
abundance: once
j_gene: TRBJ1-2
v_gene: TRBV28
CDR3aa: CASSPSPSNYGYTF
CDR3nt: TGTGCCAGCAGCCCCTCTCCCTCCAACTATGGCTACACCTTC

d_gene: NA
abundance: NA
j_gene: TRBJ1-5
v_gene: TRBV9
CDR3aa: CASSVGPTLNQPQHF
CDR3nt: TGTGCCAGCAGCGTAGGCCCGACCCTCAATCAGCCCCAGCATTTT

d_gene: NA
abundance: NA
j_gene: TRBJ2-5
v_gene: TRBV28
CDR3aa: CASSLWGNVMAQYF
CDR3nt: TGTGCCAGCAGTTTATGGGGGAACGTCATGGCCCAGTACTTC

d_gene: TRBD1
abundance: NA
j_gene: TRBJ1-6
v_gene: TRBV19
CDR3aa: CASRVGQGGTPLHF
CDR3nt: TGTGCCAGTAGAGTGGGACAGGGTGGGACACCCCTCCACTTT

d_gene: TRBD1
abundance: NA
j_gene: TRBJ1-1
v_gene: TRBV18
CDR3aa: CASSPPLFSGQEPLNTEAFF
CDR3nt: TGTGCCAGCTCACCACCCTTATTCTCGGGACAGGAACCTCTGAACACTGAAGCTTTCTTT

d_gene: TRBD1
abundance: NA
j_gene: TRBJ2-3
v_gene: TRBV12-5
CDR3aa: CASALQGGTDTQYF
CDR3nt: TGTGCTAGTGCCCTACAGGGGGGCACAGATACGCAGTATTTT

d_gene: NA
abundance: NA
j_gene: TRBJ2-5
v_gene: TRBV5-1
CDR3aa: CASSFVGGRGETQYF
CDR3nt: TGCGCCAGCAGCTTCGTCGGGGGCAGGGGAGAGACCCAGTACTTC

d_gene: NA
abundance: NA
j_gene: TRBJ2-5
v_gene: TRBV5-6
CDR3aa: CASSRRPAPQETQYF
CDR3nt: TGTGCCAGCAGCCGGAGGCCCGCGCCTCAAGAGACCCAGTACTTC

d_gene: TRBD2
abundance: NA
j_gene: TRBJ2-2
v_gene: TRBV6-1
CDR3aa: CASSFRGGTNGELFF
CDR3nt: TGTGCCAGCAGTTTTCGTGGGGGGACTAACGGGGAGCTGTTTTTT

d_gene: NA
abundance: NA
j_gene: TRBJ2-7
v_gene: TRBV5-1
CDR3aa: CASSLAGGRGYSYEQYF
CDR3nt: TGCGCCAGCAGCTTGGCCGGGGGTCGGGGCTACTCCTACGAGCAGTACTTC

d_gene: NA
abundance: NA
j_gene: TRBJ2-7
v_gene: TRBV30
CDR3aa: CAWSESTYEQYF
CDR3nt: TGTGCCTGGAGTGAATCCACCTACGAGCAGTACTTC

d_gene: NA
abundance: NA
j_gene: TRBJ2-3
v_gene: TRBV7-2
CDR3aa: CASGASTDTQYF
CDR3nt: TGTGCCAGCGGAGCGAGCACAGATACGCAGTATTTT

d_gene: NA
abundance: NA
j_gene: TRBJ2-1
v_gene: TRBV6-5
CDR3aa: CASSARGVEFF
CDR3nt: TGTGCCAGCAGTGCCAGGGGCGTGGAGTTCTTC

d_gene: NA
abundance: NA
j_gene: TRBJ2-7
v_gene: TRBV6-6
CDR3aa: CASNPYSSYEQYF
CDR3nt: TGTGCCAGCAATCCTTATAGTTCCTACGAGCAGTACTTC

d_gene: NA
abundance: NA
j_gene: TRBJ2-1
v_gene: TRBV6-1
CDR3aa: CASRAGTSVYNEQFF
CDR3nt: TGTGCCAGCAGGGCCGGGACTTCCGTCTACAATGAGCAGTTCTTC

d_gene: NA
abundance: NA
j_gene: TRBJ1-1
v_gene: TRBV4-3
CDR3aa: CASSQDYTGQYTEAFF
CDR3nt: TGCGCCAGCAGCCAAGATTACACCGGACAGTACACTGAAGCTTTCTTT

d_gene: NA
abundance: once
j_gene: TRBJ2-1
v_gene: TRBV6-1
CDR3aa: CASSAWRSSYNEQFF
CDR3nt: TGTGCCAGCAGTGCCTGGAGGAGCTCCTACAATGAGCAGTTCTTC

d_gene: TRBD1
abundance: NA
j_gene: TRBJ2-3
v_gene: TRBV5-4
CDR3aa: CASSDRQGATDTQYF
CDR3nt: TGTGCCAGCAGCGATCGACAGGGGGCAACAGATACGCAGTATTTT

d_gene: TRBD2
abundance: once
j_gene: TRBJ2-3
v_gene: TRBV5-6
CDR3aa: CASSFVTSGTDTQYF
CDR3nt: TGTGCCAGCAGCTTCGTCACTAGCGGCACAGATACGCAGTATTTT

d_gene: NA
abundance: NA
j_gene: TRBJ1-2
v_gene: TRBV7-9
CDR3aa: CASSLVDGGQF
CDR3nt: TGTGCCAGCAGCTTAGTGGATGGAGGACAATTC

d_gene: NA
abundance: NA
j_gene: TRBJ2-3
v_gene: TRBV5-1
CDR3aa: CASSLVLSTDTQYF
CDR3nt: TGCGCCAGCAGCTTGGTGTTAAGCACAGATACGCAGTATTTT

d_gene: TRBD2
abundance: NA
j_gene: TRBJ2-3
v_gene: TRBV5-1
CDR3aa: CASSAHRTSGGYTDTQYF
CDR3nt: TGCGCCAGCAGCGCCCACCGGACTAGCGGGGGGTACACAGATACGCAGTATTTT

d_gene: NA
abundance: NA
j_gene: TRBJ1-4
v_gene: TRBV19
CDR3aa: CASSGLRPGRANEKLFF
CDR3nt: TGTGCCAGTAGTGGCCTCCGGCCCGGACGAGCTAATGAAAAACTGTTTTTT

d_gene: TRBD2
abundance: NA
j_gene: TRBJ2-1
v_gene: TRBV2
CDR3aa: CASKARTSGGLSSYNEQFF
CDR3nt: TGTGCCAGCAAAGCCAGGACTAGCGGGGGGCTGAGCTCCTACAATGAGCAGTTCTTC

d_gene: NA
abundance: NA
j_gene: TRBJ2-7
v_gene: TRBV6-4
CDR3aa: CASSEYLGAYEQYF
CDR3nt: TGTGCCAGCAGTGAGTACCTAGGAGCCTACGAGCAGTACTTC

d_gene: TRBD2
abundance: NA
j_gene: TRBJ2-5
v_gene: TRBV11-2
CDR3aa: CASRISGNSYQETQYF
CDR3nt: TGTGCCAGCAGAATTAGCGGGAACTCTTACCAAGAGACCCAGTACTTC

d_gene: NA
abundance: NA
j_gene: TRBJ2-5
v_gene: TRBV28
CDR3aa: CASSSPQSPRRETQYF
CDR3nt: TGTGCCAGCAGTTCCCCACAATCCCCGAGGAGGGAGACCCAGTACTTC

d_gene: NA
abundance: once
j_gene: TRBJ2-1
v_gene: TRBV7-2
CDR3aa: CASSSQGYEQFF
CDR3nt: TGTGCCAGCAGCTCACAGGGCTATGAGCAGTTCTTC

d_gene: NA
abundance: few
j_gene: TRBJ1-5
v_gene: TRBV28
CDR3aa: CASSLTGAGPQHF
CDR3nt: TGTGCCAGCAGTTTAACGGGCGCCGGGCCCCAGCATTTT

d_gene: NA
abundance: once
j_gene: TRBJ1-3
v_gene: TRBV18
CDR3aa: CASSRPNLGAGNTIYF
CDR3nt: TGTGCCAGCTCACGACCGAATCTGGGAGCTGGAAACACCATATATTTT

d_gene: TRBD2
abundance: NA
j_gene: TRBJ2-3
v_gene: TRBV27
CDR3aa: CASSPRTSGRRGTQYF
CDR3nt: TGTGCCAGCAGTCCTCGGACTAGCGGGCGGCGTGGTACGCAGTATTTT

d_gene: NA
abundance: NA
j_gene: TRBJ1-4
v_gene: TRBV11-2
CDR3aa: CASSWSNEKLFF
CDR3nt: TGTGCCAGCAGCTGGAGTAATGAAAAACTGTTTTTT

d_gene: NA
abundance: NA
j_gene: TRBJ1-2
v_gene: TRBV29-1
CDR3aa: CSVERGLPRGGYTF
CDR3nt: TGCAGCGTTGAGAGGGGCCTACCTCGGGGTGGCTACACCTTC

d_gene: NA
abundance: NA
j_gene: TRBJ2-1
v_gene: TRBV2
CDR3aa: CASKGGYNEQFF
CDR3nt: TGTGCCAGCAAAGGCGGCTACAATGAGCAGTTCTTC

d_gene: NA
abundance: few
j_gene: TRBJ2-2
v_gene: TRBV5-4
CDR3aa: CASSLGRGGELFF
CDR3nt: TGTGCCAGCAGCTTGGGGCGGGGCGGGGAGCTGTTTTTT

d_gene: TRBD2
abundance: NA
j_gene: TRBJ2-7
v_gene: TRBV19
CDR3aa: CASSNKASGGYEQYF
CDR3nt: TGTGCCAGTAGTAATAAGGCTAGCGGGGGCTACGAGCAGTACTTC

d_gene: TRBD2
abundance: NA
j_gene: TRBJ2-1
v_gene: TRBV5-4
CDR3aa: CASSLGSGRAGEQFF
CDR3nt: TGTGCCAGCAGCTTAGGTAGCGGGAGGGCCGGTGAGCAGTTCTTC

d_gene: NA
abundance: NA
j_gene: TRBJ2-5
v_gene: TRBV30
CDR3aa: CAWTPQIQETQYF
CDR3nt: TGTGCCTGGACACCGCAGATCCAAGAGACCCAGTACTTC

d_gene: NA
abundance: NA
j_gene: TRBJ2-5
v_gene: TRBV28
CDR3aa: CASSLTETQYF
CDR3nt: TGTGCCAGCAGTTTGACGGAGACCCAGTACTTC

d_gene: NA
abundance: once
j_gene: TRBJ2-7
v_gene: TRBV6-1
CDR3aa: CASSRNGGISYEQYF
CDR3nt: TGTGCCAGCAGCCGTAATGGGGGCATCTCCTACGAGCAGTACTTC

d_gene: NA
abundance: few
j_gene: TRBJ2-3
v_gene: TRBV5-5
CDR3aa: CASGGAGTDTQYF
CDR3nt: TGTGCCAGCGGGGGGGCAGGCACAGATACGCAGTATTTT

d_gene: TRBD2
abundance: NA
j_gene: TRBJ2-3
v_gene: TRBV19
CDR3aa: CASRTRREGTDTQYF
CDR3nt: TGTGCCAGTAGGACGCGGCGGGAGGGCACAGATACGCAGTATTTT

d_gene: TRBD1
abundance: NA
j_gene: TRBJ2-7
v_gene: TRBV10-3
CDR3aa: CAISEGNRGLREQYF
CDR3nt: TGTGCCATCAGTGAGGGGAACAGGGGGCTTAGGGAGCAGTACTTC

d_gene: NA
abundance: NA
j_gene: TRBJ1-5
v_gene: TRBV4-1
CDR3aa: CASSQVMRGGQPQHF
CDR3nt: TGCGCCAGCAGCCAAGTTATGAGGGGAGGTCAGCCCCAGCATTTT